This T cell receptor beta chain was documented in a study of vaccination effects on CD4 cells after COVID-19. Looking at the study overall: Before any sequencing was done, the ViraFEST assay used viral peptide pools to expand antigen-specific CD4+ T cells. The culture medium for approximately 1.9 million PBMC per well included roughly 9.2 IU/ml IL-2 and around 9.8 ug/ml peptides.

This clone was picked up a small number of times. Its antigen is undetermined. The germline CDR1 and CDR2 sequences are SNHLY and FYNNEI. The CDR3 runs 15 residues. Trimming took 0 bases from V and 4 from J, leaving 12 bases between them. Data came from immunoSEQ multiplex PCR; TCRdb stores just in-frame clones and leaves some out. The sample consists of 40,000 or so clones, 82% of them appearing once. Isolating CD4+ T cells followed approximately nine days of culture. No vaccinee had earlier SARS-CoV-2 infection, and nucleocapsid antibodies were negative. The receptor comes from a human donor who received a COVID-19 vaccine. Sequenced here: CD4+ T cells from PBMCs cultured without peptide, sampled before COVID-19 vaccination. The chain employs TRBV2 and TRBJ1-2; D unresolved. For the CDR3, the DNA is TGTGCCAGCAGTGAAGCTCGGGCAGCCTCCTATGGCTACACCTTC. Its translation is CASSEARAASYGYTF.